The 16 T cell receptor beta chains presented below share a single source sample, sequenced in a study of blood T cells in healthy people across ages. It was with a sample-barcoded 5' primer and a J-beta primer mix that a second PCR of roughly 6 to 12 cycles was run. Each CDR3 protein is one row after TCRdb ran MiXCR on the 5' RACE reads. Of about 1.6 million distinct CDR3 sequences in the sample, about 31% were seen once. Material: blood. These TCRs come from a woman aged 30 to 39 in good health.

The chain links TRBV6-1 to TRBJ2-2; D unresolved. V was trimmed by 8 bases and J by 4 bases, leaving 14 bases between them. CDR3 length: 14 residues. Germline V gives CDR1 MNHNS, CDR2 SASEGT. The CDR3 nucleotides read TGTGCCAGCTTGGTAGGCCCTAGCACCGGGGAGCTGTTTTTT. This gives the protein CASLVGPSTGELFF.

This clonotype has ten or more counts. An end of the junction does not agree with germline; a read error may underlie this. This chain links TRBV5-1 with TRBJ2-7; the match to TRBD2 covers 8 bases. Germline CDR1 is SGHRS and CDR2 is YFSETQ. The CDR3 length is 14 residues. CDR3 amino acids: CASSLSGSSYEQYF. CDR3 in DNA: TGTGCCAGCAGTTTAAGCGGGAGCTCCTACGAGCAGTACTTC.

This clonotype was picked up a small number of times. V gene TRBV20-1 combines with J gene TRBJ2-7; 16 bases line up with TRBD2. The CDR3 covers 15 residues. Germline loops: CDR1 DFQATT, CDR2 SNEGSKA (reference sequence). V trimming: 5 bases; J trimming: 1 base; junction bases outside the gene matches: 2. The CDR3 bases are TGCAGTGCTCCGGGACTAGCGGGAGGGTCCTACGAGCAGTACTTC. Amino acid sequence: CSAPGLAGGSYEQYF.

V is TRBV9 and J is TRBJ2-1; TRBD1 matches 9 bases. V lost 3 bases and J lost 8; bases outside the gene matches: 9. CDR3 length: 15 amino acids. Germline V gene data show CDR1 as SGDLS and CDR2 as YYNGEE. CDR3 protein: CASSGPDRGHDEQFF. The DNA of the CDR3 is TGTGCCAGCAGCGGGCCGGACAGGGGTCACGATGAGCAGTTCTTC.

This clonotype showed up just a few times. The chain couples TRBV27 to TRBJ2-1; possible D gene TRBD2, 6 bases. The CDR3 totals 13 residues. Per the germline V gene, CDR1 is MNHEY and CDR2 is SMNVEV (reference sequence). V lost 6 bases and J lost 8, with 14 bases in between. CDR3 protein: CASRLLARDEQFF. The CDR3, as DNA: TGTGCCAGCAGATTACTAGCTCGCGATGAGCAGTTCTTC.

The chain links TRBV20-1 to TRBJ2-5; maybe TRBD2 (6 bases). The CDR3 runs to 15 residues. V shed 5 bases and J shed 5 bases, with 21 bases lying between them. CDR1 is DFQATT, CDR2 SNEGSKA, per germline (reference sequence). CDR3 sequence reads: CSAPRRIAAKETQYF. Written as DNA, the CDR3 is TGCAGTGCTCCCCGAAGGATAGCGGCAAAGGAGACCCAGTACTTC.

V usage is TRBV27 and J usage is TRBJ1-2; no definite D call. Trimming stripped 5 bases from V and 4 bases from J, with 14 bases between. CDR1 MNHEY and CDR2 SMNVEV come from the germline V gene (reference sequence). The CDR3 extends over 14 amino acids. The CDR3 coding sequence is TGTGCCAGCAGTCTAAACGGAGAGAGCTATGGCTACACCTTC. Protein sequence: CASSLNGESYGYTF.

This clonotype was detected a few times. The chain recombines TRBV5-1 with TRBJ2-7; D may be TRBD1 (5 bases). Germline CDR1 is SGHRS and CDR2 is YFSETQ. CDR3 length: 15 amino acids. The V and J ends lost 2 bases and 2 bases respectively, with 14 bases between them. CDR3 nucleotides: TGCGCCAGCAGCTTAGGGGTGTCGGAGACCTACGAGCAGTACTTC. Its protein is CASSLGVSETYEQYF.

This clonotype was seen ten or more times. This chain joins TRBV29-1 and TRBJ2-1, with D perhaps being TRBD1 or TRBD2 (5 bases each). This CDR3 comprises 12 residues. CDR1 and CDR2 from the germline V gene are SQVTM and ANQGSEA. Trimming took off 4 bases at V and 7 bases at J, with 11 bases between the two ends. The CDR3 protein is CSVATWGNEQFF. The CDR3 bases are TGCAGCGTTGCCACATGGGGGAATGAGCAGTTCTTC.

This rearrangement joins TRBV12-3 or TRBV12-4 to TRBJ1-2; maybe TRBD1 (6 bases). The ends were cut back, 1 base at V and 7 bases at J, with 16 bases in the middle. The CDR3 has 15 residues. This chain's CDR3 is CASSLVSSGAGGYTF. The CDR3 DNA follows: TGTGCCAGCAGTTTAGTCTCATCAGGGGCAGGTGGCTACACCTTC.

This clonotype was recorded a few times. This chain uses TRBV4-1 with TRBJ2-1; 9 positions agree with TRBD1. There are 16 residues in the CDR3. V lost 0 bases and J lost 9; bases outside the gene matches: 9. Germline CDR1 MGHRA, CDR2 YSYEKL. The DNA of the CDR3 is TGCGCCAGCAGCCAAGATCTGACAGGGGGTAGGGGTGAGCAGTTCTTC. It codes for CASSQDLTGGRGEQFF.

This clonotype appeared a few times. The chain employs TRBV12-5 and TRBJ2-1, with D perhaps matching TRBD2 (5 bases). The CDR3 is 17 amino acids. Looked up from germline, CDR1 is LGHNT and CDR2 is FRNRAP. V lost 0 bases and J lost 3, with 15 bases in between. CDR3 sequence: CASGLVLGREDYNEQFF. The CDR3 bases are TGTGCTAGTGGTTTGGTATTAGGACGGGAAGACTACAATGAGCAGTTCTTC.

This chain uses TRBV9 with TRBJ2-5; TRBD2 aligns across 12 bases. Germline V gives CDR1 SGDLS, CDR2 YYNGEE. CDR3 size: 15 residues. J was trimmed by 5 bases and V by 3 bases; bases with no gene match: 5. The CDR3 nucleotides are TGTGCCAGCAGCGGCCTTGGGACTAGCGGGGAGACCCAGTACTTC. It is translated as CASSGLGTSGETQYF.

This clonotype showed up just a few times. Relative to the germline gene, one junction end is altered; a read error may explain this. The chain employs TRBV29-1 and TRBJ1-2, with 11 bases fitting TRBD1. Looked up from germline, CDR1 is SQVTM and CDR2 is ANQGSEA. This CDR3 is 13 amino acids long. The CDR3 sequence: CSGGDRGDYDYTF. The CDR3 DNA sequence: TGCAGCGGGGGGGACAGGGGGGACTATGACTACACCTTC.

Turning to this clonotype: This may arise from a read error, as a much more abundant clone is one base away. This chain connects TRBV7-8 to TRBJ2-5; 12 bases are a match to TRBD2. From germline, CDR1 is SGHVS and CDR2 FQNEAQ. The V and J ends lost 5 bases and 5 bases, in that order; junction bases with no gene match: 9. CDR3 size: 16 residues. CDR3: CASSPSSGGAWETQYF. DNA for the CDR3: TGTGCCAGCAGCCCGTCTAGCGGGGGGGCCTGGGAGACCCAGTACTTC.

CDR3 DNA sequence: TGTGCCAGCTCGAAAGAGGGCAGGCCAAATCAGCCCCAGCATTTT. Translating it yields CASSKEGRPNQPQHF. The chain links TRBV7-2 to TRBJ1-5; D ambiguous. V lost 8 bases to trimming and J lost 4 bases, with 18 bases between them. CDR3 length equals 15 residues. Germline V gene lookup returns CDR1 SGHTA and CDR2 FQGNSA.